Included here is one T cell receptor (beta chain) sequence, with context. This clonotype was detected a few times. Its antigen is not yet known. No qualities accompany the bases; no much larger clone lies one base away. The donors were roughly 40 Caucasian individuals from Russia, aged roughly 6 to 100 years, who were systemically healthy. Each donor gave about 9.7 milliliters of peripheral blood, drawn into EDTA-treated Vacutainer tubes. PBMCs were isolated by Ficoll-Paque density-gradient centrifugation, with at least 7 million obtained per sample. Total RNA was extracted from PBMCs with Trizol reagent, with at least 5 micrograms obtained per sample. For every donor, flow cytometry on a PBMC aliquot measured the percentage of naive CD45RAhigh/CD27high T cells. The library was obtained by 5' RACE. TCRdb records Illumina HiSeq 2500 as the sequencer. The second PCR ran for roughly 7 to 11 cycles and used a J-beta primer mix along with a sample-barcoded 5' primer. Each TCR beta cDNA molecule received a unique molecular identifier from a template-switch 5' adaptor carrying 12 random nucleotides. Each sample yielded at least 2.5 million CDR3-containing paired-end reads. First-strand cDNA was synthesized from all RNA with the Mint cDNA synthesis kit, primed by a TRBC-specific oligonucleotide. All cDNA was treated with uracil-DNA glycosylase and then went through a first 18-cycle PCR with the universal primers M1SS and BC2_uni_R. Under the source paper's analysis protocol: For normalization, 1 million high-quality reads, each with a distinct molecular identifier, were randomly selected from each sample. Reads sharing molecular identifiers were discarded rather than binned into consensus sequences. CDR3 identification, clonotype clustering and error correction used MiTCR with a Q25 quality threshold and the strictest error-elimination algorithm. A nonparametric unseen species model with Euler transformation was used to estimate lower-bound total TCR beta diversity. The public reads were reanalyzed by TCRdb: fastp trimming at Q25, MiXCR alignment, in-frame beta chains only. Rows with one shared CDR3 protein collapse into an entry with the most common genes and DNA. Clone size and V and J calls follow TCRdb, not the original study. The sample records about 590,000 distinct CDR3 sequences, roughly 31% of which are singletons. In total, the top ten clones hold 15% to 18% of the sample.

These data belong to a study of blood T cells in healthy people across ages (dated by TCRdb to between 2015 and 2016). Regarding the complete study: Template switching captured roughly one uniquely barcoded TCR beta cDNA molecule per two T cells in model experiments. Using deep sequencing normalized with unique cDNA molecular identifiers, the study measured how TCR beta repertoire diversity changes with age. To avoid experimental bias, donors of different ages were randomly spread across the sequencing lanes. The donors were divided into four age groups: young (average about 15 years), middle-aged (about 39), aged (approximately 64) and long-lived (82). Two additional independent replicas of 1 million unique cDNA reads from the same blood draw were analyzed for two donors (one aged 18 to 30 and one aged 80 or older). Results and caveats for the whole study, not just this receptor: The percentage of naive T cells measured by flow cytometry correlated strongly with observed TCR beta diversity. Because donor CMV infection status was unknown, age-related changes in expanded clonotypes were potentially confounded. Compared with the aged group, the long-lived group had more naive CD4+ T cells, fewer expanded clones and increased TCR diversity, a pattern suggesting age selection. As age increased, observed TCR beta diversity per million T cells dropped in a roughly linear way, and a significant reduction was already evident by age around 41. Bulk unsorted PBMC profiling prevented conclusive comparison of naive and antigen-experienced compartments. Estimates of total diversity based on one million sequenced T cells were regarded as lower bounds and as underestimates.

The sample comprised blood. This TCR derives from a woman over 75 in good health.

The nucleotides read TGTGCCAGCAGAATATCCCGCGCAACTAATGAAAAACTGTTTTTT. This codes for CASRISRATNEKLFF. The chain is made from TRBV11-2 and TRBJ1-4, with no confident D gene call. The CDR3 sequence holds 15 residues, the cysteine and phenylalanine included. Of all the DNA, just the CDR3 is kept, 45 bases in frame from base 1. CDR1 and CDR2, looked up from the germline V gene, are SGHAT and FQNNGV. The junction shows trimming of 6 bases on V and 0 bases on J, plus 11 bases between the germline ends.